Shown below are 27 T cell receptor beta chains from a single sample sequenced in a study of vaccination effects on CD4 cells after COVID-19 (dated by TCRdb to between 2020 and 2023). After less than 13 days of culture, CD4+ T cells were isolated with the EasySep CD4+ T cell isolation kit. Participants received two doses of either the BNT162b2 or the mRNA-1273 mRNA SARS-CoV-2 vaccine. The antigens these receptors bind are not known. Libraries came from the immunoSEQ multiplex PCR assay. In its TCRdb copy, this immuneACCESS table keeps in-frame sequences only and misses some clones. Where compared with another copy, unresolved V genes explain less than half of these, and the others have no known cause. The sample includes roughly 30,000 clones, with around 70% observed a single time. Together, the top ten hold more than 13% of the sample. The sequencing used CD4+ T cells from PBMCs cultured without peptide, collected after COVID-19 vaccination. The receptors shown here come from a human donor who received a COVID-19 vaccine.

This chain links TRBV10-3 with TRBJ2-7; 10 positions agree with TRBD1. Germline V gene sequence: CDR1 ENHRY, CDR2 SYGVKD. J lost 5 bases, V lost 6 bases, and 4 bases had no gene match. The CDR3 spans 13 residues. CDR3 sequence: CAIRTGGSNEQYF. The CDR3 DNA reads TGTGCCATCAGGACAGGGGGCTCGAACGAGCAGTACTTC.

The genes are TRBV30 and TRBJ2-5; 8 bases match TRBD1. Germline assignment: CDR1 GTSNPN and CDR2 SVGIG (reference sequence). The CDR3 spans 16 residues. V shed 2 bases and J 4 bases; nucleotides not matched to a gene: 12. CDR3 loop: CAWSKPGQGIRETQYF. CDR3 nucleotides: TGTGCCTGGAGTAAGCCCGGACAGGGTATCAGAGAGACCCAGTACTTC.

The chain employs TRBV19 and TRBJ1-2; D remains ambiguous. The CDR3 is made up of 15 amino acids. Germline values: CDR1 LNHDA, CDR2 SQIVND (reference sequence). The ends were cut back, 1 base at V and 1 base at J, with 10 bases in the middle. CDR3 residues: CASSIVTGGNYGYTF. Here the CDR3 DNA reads TGTGCCAGTAGTATAGTTACGGGAGGTAACTATGGCTACACCTTC.

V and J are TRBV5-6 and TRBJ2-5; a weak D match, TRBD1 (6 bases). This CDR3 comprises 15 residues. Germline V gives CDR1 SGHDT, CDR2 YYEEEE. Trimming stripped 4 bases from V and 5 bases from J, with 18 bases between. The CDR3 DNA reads TGTGCCAGCAGCCGTGGGGCCGGGACAAGTGAGACCCAGTACTTC. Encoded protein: CASSRGAGTSETQYF.

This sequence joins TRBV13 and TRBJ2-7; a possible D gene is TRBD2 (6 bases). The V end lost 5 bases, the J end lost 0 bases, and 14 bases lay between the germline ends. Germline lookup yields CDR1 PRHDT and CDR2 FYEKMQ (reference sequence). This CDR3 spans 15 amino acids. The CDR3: CASSPKWRDSYEQYF. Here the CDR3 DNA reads TGTGCCAGCAGCCCCAAATGGCGGGACTCCTACGAGCAGTACTTC.

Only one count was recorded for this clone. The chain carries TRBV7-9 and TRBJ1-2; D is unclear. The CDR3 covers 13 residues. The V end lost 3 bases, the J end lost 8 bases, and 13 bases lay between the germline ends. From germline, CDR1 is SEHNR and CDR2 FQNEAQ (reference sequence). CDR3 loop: CASSFTEGLGYTF. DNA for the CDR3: TGTGCCAGCAGCTTCACCGAGGGCTTGGGCTACACCTTC. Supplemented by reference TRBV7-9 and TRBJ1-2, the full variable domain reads DTGVSQNPRHKITKRGQNVTFRCDPISEHNRLYWYRQTLGQGPEFLTYFQNEAQLEKSRLLSDRFSAERPKGSFSTLEIQRTEQGDSAMYLCASSFTEGLGYTFGSGTRLTVV.

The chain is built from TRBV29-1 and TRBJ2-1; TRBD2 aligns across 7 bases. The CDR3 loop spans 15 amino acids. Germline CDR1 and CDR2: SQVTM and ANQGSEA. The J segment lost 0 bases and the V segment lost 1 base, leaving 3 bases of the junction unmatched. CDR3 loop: CSVEGTSDSYNEQFF. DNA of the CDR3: TGCAGCGTTGAAGGAACTAGCGACTCCTACAATGAGCAGTTCTTC.

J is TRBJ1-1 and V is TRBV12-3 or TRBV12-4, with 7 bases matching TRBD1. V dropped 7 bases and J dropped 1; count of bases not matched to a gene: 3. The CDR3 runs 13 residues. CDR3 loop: CASTRTGNTEAFF. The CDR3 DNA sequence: TGTGCCAGCACTCGGACAGGGAACACTGAAGCTTTCTTT.

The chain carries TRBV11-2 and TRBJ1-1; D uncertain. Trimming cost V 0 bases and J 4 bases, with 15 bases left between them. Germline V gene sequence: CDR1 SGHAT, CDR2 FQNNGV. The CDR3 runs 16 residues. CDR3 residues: CASSLDLQPGGTEAFF. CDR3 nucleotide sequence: TGTGCCAGCAGCTTAGACCTTCAGCCGGGCGGCACTGAAGCTTTCTTT.

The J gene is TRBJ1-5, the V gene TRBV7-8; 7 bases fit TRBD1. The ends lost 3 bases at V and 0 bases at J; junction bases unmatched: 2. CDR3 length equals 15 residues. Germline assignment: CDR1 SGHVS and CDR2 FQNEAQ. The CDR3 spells CASSLTGLSNQPQHF. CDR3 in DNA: TGTGCCAGCAGCTTGACAGGGCTTAGCAATCAGCCCCAGCATTTT.

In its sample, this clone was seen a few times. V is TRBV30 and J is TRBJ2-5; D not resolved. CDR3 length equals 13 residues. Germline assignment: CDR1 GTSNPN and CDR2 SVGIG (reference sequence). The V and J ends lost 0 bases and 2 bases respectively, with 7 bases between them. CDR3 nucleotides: TGTGCCTGGAGTGTAAGGGCTCAAGAGACCCAGTACTTC. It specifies CAWSVRAQETQYF. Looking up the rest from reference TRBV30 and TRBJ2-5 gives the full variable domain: SQTIHQWPATLVQPVGSPLSLECTVEGTSNPNLYWYRQAAGRGLQLLFYSVGIGQISSEVPQNLSASRPQDRQFILSSKKLLLSDSGFYLCAWSVRAQETQYFGPGTRLLVL.

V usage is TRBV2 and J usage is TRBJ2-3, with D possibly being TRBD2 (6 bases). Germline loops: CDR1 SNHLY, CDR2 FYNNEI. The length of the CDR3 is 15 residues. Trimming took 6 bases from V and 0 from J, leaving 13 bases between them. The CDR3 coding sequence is TGTGCCAGCAGAAAGACTAGGGCTAGCACAGATACGCAGTATTTT. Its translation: CASRKTRASTDTQYF.

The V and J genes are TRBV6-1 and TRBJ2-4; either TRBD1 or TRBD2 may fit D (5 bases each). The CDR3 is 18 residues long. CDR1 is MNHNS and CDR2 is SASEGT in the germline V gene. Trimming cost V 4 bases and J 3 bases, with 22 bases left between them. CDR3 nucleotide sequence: TGTGCCAGCAGTGGCCTCAGGGACGGCAGAATAGACAAAAACATTCAGTACTTC. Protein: CASSGLRDGRIDKNIQYF.

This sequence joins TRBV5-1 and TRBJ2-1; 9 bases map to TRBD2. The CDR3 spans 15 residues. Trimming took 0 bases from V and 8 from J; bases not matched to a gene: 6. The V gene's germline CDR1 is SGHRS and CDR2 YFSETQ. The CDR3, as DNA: TGCGCCAGCAGCTTGGGGGCGGGAGGGCCGCATGAGCAGTTCTTC. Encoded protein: CASSLGAGGPHEQFF.

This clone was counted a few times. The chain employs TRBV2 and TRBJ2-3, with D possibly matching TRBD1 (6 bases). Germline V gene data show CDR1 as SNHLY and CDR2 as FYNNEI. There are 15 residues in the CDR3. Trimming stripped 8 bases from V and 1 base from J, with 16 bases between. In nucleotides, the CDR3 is TGTGCCAGCCTTGTTGGGGGCGCCGGCACAGATACGCAGTATTTT. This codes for CASLVGGAGTDTQYF.

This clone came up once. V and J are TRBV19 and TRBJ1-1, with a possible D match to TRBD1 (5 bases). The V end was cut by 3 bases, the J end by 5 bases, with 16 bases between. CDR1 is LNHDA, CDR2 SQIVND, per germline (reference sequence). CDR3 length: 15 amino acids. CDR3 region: CASSIPGHSTTEAFF. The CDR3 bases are TGTGCCAGTAGTATCCCCGGACACTCAACGACTGAAGCTTTCTTT.

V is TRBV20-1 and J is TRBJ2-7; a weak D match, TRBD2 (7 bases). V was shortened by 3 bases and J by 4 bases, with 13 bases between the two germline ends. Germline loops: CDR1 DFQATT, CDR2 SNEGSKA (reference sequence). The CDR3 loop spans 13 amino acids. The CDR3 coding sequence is TGCAGTGCTAGTAAGGGGGGGGAATACGAGCAGTACTTC. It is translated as CSASKGGEYEQYF.

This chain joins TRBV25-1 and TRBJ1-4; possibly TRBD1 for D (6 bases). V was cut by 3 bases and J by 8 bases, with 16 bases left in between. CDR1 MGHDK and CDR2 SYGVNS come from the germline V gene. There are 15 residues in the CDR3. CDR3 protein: CASSDPRGQGEKLFF. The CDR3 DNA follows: TGTGCCAGCAGTGATCCCAGGGGCCAGGGCGAAAAACTGTTTTTT.

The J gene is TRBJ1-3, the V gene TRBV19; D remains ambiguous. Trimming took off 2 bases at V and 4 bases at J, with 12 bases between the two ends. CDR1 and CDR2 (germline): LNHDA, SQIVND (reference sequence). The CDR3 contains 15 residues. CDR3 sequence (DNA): TGTGCCAGTAGTATATATCGGTCCACGGGAAACACCATATATTTT. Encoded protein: CASSIYRSTGNTIYF.

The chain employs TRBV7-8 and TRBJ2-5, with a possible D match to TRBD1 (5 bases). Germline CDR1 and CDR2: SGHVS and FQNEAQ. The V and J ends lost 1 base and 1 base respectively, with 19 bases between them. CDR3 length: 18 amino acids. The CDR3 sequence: CASSLERVKLRGQETQYF. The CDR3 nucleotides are TGTGCCAGCAGCTTAGAAAGGGTCAAACTAAGGGGCCAAGAGACCCAGTACTTC.

The CDR3 loop is CASSETRRGGRNEQFF. In DNA form, the CDR3 reads TGTGCCAGCAGTGAAACGAGGCGGGGGGGCCGCAATGAGCAGTTCTTC. The chain links TRBV2 to TRBJ2-1, with TRBD2 matching over 9 bases. Unmatched junction bases numbered 8, after V lost 2 bases and J lost 6 bases. The CDR3 spans 16 residues. CDR1 SNHLY and CDR2 FYNNEI come from the germline V gene.

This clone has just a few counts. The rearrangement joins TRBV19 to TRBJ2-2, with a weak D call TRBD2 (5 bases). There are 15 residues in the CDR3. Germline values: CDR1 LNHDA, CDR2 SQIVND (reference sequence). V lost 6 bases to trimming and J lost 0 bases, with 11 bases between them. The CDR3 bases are TGTGCCAGTAGGCGAGGGTGGACGAACACCGGGGAGCTGTTTTTT. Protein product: CASRRGWTNTGELFF.

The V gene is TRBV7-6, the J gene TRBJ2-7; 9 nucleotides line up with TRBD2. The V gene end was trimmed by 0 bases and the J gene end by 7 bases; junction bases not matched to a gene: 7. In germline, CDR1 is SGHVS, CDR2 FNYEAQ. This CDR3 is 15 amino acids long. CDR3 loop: CASSLAPREGREQYF. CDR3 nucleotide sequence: TGTGCCAGCAGCTTAGCGCCGCGGGAGGGCCGAGAGCAGTACTTC.

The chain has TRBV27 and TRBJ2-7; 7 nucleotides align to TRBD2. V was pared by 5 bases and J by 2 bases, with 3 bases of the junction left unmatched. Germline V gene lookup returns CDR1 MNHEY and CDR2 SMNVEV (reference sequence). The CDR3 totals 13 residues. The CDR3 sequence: CASSPRGAYEQYF. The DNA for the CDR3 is TGTGCCAGCAGTCCCCGGGGGGCCTACGAGCAGTACTTC.

Here the CDR3 DNA reads TGCGCCAGCAGCTTGGGTGGCAGGCGAGGAGAGACCCAGTACTTC. Its translation is CASSLGGRRGETQYF. The chain links TRBV5-1 to TRBJ2-5; D remains unclear. The germline CDR1 and CDR2 sequences are SGHRS and YFSETQ. This CDR3 spans 15 amino acids. V lost 0 bases, J lost 4 bases, and 13 bases lay in between.

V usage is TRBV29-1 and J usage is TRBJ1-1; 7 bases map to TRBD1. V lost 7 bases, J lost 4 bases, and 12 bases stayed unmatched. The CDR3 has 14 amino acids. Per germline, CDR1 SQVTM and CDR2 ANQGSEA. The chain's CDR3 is CSGTQGTLTTEAFF. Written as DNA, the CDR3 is TGCAGCGGTACACAGGGGACGTTGACCACTGAAGCTTTCTTT.

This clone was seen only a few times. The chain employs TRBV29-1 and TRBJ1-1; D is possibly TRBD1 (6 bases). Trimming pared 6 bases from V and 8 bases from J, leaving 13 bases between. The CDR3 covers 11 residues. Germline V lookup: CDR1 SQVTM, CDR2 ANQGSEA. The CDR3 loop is CSVQQGTEAFF. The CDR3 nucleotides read TGCAGCGTACAGCAGGGGACGGAAGCTTTCTTT.